Following are 20 T cell receptor beta chains from one sample sequenced in a study. TCRdb recomputed calls from the 5' RACE reads with MiXCR, one row per CDR3 protein. Seen here are 45,000 to 70,000 distinct CDR3 sequences, around 28% observed once, and the top ten hold under 3.5%. The specimen was tumor-infiltrating memory CD4+ T cells sorted from the breast tumor. Subset given: memory CD4+ T cells, CD4+CD45RO+CD25-. The receptor set was obtained from a female donor with breast cancer.

V gene TRBV28 combines with J gene TRBJ1-1; D uncertain. Germline-derived CDR1 and CDR2 are MDHEN and SYDVKM. V lost 3 bases and J 0 bases, leaving 8 bases between the germline ends. This CDR3 spans 14 amino acids. The DNA of the CDR3 is TGTGCCAGCAGTTTTCTCACCCTGAACACTGAAGCTTTCTTT. Amino acids: CASSFLTLNTEAFF.

This clonotype has just a few counts. The J gene is TRBJ2-1, the V gene TRBV29-1; TRBD1 or TRBD2 may be the D gene (6 bases each). CDR3 length: 14 residues. V was clipped by 1 base and J by 7 bases, with 14 bases between them. The germline V gene encodes CDR1 SQVTM and CDR2 ANQGSEA. CDR3 in DNA: TGCAGCGTTGAAGGCGGGACACGGGGTAATGAGCAGTTCTTC. It translates to CSVEGGTRGNEQFF.

V usage is TRBV5-6 and J usage is TRBJ1-2; D is uncertain. Germline loops: CDR1 SGHDT, CDR2 YYEEEE. The length of the CDR3 is 14 residues. V was pared by 0 bases and J by 5 bases, with 11 bases between. CDR3 protein: CASSLAWTAYGYTF. CDR3 sequence (DNA): TGTGCCAGCAGCTTGGCCTGGACGGCTTATGGCTACACCTTC.

A few counts support this clonotype. The gene calls are TRBV11-2 and TRBJ2-1; D is tentatively TRBD1 or TRBD2 (5 bases each). CDR1 SGHAT and CDR2 FQNNGV come from the germline V gene. This CDR3 has 12 amino acids. Between the trimmed V and J ends, which lost 5 bases and 9 bases, there was a span of 11 bases. CDR3 DNA sequence: TGTGCCAGCAGCGGGGGTGGTAGTGAGCAGTTCTTC. Protein product: CASSGGGSEQFF.

This clonotype was detected only a few times. This rearrangement joins TRBV9 to TRBJ2-6, with D possibly being TRBD1 (6 bases). Germline V CDR1 and CDR2: SGDLS, YYNGEE. Trimming pared 3 bases from V and 0 bases from J, leaving 16 bases between. The CDR3 consists of 18 residues. The CDR3 bases are TGTGCCAGCAGCGCTACATGGACAGTCCTCTCTGGGGCCAACGTCCTGACTTTC. Encoded protein: CASSATWTVLSGANVLTF.

The chain joins TRBV5-1 to TRBJ1-1; 7 nucleotides agree with TRBD1. Germline V lookup: CDR1 SGHRS, CDR2 YFSETQ. CDR3 length: 14 residues. J gave up 0 bases and V 4 bases, and 3 bases lay outside the gene matches. CDR3 sequence reads: CASSPGTVNTEAFF. In DNA form, the CDR3 reads TGCGCCAGCAGCCCCGGGACAGTGAACACTGAAGCTTTCTTT.

Notes on this clonotype: Since no conserved phenylalanine or tryptophan closes the CDR3, a read error is the likely cause. The DNA is omitted, as the CDR3 cannot be located on it reliably, and the CDR3 follows TCRdb's listing. V and J are TRBV6-5 and TRBJ1-1. The CDR3 is 14 amino acids long, termini counted. Germline V gene lookup returns CDR1 MNHEY and CDR2 SVGAGI. CDR3 sequence: CASRRSAVNTEAFI.

This clonotype was recorded a few times. The V call is TRBV6-2 or TRBV6-3, the J call TRBJ1-2; D may be TRBD1 (5 bases). The CDR3 has 18 amino acids. CDR1 and CDR2 (germline): MNHEY, SVGEGT. V shed 2 bases and J shed 4 bases, with 23 bases lying between them. Written as DNA, the CDR3 is TGTGCCAGCAGTTACCCCGGGACTACCATGAGAGGTAGCTATGGCTACACCTTC. As protein: CASSYPGTTMRGSYGYTF.

This clonotype was recorded many times. The V and J genes are TRBV20-1 and TRBJ2-1; D possibly corresponds to TRBD2 (6 bases). CDR3 length: 14 amino acids. The germline V gene encodes CDR1 DFQATT and CDR2 SNEGSKA (reference sequence). V was cut by 6 bases and J by 6 bases, with 18 bases left in between. In DNA, the CDR3 is TGCAGTGCGCAGCCGGGACTGGCTGTCAATGAGCAGTTCTTC. This encodes CSAQPGLAVNEQFF.

The chain employs TRBV4-3 and TRBJ1-1, with 7 bases matching TRBD1. The CDR3 consists of 17 residues. Trimming at V came to 4 bases and at J to 3 bases, leaving 14 bases not matched to a gene. In germline, CDR1 is LGHNA, CDR2 YSLEER. Here the CDR3 reads CASSPLIRDREDTEAFF. CDR3 sequence (DNA): TGCGCCAGCAGCCCTCTCATTAGAGACAGGGAGGACACTGAAGCTTTCTTT.

The chain carries TRBV7-6 and TRBJ1-5; perhaps TRBD1 as D (5 bases). The V gene's germline CDR1 is SGHVS and CDR2 FNYEAQ. The CDR3 covers 13 residues. Deletions cut 8 bases from V and 4 bases from J, with 12 bases between. The CDR3 reads CASGSDRNQPQHF. CDR3 DNA sequence: TGTGCCAGCGGGAGTGACAGAAATCAGCCCCAGCATTTT.

A word on this clonotype: Since the CDR3 does not end with the conserved phenylalanine or tryptophan, this likely comes from a read error. No DNA is shown, since the ends of the CDR3 on it are uncertain; the CDR3 is the one TCRdb lists. The chain employs TRBV12-3 or TRBV12-4 and TRBJ2-1; the DNA was not used to check the table's D call, TRBD1. The CDR3 extends over 11 residues, inclusive of both ends. CDR3: CASSLLGPTVC.

This rearrangement joins TRBV5-1 to TRBJ2-1, with 7 positions matching TRBD2. With V trimmed by 7 bases and J by 4 bases, 8 bases remained unmatched. Germline V gives CDR1 SGHRS, CDR2 YFSETQ. This CDR3 spans 14 amino acids. The CDR3 region has the DNA TGCGCCAGCCAACTAAGCGGGAAGTACAATGAGCAGTTCTTC. This codes for CASQLSGKYNEQFF.

This chain connects TRBV4-2 to TRBJ2-2, with 10 positions matching TRBD1. The V and J ends lost 4 bases and 3 bases, in that order; junction bases with no gene match: 5. Germline values: CDR1 LGHNA, CDR2 YNFKEQ. This CDR3 is 16 amino acids long. The DNA for the CDR3 is TGTGCCAGCAGCCGTTTCGGGACAGGGGACACCGGGGAGCTGTTTTTT. Its translation is CASSRFGTGDTGELFF.

In this sample, this clonotype turned up a few times. The chain carries TRBV4-3 and TRBJ1-1; perhaps TRBD1 as D (5 bases). The CDR3 is 14 residues long. Germline-derived CDR1 and CDR2 are LGHNA and YSLEER. V lost 6 bases, J lost 3 bases, and 14 bases lay in between. CDR3 DNA sequence: TGCGCCAGCAGGGACGAAGGGGCGTACACTGAAGCTTTCTTT. Translated, it gives CASRDEGAYTEAFF.

This clonotype was seen repeatedly, ten times or more. The chain is built from TRBV5-1 and TRBJ2-4; TRBD1 matches 9 bases. The CDR3 covers 14 residues. After removal of 0 bases from V and 8 bases from J, the junction contained 3 bases not matched to a gene. Germline lookup yields CDR1 SGHRS and CDR2 YFSETQ. The CDR3 sequence is CASSLDRGRDIQYF. CDR3 bases: TGCGCCAGCAGCTTGGACAGGGGGCGAGACATTCAGTACTTC.

This clonotype was observed a handful of times. V is TRBV6-2 or TRBV6-3 and J is TRBJ1-5, with 12 bases identical to TRBD1. The CDR3 is 15 residues long. J was trimmed by 1 base and V by 6 bases; bases with no gene match: 1. Germline CDR1 and CDR2: MNHEY and SVGEGT. CDR3 nucleotides: TGTGCCAGCAGCGGGACAGGGGGCAGCAATCAGCCCCAGCATTTT. Translating it yields CASSGTGGSNQPQHF.

This clonotype was found many times. The chain is built from TRBV6-2 or TRBV6-3 and TRBJ2-1; the match to TRBD2 covers 7 bases. Germline CDR1 MNHEY, CDR2 SVGEGT. Trimming took 6 bases from V and 3 from J; bases not matched to a gene: 5. This CDR3 contains 14 residues. This chain's CDR3 is CASRDSGYYNEQFF. CDR3 DNA: TGTGCCAGCAGGGATAGCGGGTACTACAATGAGCAGTTCTTC.

Sample share makes this clonotype medium-sized. V and J are TRBV12-3 or TRBV12-4 and TRBJ1-5, with 8 bases lining up with TRBD1. The CDR3 is 14 residues long. Trimming at V came to 6 bases and at J to 3 bases, leaving 4 bases not matched to a gene. The CDR3, as DNA: TGTGCCAGCAGCGGGACAGGTAACAATCAGCCCCAGCATTTT. Protein: CASSGTGNNQPQHF.

In this sample, this clonotype turned up a few times. The V call is TRBV20-1, the J call TRBJ1-3; D is uncertain. V lost 1 base, J lost 0 bases, and 7 bases lay in between. The V gene's germline CDR1 is DFQATT and CDR2 SNEGSKA (reference sequence). The CDR3 spans 14 residues. CDR3 protein: CSARAQTSGNTIYF. The CDR3 bases are TGCAGTGCTAGAGCGCAGACCTCTGGAAACACCATATATTTT.